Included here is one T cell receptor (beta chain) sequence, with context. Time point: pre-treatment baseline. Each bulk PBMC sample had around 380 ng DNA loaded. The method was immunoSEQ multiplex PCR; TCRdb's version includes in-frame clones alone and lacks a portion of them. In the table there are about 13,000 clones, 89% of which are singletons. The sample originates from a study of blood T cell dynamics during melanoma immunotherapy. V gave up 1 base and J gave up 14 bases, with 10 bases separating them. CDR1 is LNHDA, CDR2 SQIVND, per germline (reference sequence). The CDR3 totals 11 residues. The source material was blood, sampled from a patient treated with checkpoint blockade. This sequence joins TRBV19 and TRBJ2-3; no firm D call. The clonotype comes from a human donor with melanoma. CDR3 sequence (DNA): TGTGCCAGTAGTATAGGCGAATCTAGGTATTTT. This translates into CASSIGESRYF.